This T cell receptor beta chain was profiled in a study of blood T cell repertoires in COVID-19. The overall study: Researchers got acute and convalescent COVID-19 samples from the United States, Italy and Spain. Nucleic acid was either cDNA or gDNA, and it came from T cells, B-cell-depleted T cells, or PBMCs.

The V gene lost 5 bases and the J gene lost 3 bases, with 19 bases spanning the gap. The CDR3 consists of 16 residues. CDR1 and CDR2 (germline): SGHTA, FQGTGA. Clones were sequenced by immunoSEQ multiplex PCR, and TCRdb holds only the in-frame ones, with some missing. In the table there are 300,000 to 400,000 clones, around nine tenths of which are singletons. The TCR comes from a woman aged 45-65 years with active or convalescent COVID-19. V gene TRBV7-3 combines with J gene TRBJ1-2; a weak D match, TRBD1 (6 bases). The sequenced material came from peripheral blood. The CDR3 spells CASSPGQPTPYYGYTF. CDR3 in DNA: TGTGCCAGCAGCCCCGGACAGCCCACTCCATACTATGGCTACACCTTC. The complete variable domain, with remaining parts taken from reference TRBV7-3 and TRBJ1-2, reads GAGVSQTPSNKVTEKGKYVELRCDPISGHTALYWYRQSLGQGPEFLIYFQGTGAADDSGLPNDRFFAVRPEGSVSTLKIQRTERGDSAVYLCASSPGQPTPYYGYTFGSGTRLTVV.